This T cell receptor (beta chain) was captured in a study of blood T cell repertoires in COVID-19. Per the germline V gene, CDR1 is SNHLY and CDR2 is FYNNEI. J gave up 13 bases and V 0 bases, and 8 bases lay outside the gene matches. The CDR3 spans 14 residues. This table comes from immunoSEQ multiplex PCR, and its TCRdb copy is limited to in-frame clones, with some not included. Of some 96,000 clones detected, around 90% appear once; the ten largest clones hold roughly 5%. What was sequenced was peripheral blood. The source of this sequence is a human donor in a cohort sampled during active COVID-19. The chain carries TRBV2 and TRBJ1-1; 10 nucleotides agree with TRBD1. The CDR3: CASSEAGTGASYFF. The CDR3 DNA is TGTGCCAGCAGTGAAGCCGGGACAGGGGCCTCGTATTTCTTT. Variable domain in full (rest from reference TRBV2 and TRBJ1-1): EPEVTQTPSHQVTQMGQEVILRCVPISNHLYFYWYRQILGQKVEFLVSFYNNEISEKSEIFDDQFSVERPDGSNFTLKIRSTKLEDSAMYFCASSEAGTGASYFFGQGTRLTVV.